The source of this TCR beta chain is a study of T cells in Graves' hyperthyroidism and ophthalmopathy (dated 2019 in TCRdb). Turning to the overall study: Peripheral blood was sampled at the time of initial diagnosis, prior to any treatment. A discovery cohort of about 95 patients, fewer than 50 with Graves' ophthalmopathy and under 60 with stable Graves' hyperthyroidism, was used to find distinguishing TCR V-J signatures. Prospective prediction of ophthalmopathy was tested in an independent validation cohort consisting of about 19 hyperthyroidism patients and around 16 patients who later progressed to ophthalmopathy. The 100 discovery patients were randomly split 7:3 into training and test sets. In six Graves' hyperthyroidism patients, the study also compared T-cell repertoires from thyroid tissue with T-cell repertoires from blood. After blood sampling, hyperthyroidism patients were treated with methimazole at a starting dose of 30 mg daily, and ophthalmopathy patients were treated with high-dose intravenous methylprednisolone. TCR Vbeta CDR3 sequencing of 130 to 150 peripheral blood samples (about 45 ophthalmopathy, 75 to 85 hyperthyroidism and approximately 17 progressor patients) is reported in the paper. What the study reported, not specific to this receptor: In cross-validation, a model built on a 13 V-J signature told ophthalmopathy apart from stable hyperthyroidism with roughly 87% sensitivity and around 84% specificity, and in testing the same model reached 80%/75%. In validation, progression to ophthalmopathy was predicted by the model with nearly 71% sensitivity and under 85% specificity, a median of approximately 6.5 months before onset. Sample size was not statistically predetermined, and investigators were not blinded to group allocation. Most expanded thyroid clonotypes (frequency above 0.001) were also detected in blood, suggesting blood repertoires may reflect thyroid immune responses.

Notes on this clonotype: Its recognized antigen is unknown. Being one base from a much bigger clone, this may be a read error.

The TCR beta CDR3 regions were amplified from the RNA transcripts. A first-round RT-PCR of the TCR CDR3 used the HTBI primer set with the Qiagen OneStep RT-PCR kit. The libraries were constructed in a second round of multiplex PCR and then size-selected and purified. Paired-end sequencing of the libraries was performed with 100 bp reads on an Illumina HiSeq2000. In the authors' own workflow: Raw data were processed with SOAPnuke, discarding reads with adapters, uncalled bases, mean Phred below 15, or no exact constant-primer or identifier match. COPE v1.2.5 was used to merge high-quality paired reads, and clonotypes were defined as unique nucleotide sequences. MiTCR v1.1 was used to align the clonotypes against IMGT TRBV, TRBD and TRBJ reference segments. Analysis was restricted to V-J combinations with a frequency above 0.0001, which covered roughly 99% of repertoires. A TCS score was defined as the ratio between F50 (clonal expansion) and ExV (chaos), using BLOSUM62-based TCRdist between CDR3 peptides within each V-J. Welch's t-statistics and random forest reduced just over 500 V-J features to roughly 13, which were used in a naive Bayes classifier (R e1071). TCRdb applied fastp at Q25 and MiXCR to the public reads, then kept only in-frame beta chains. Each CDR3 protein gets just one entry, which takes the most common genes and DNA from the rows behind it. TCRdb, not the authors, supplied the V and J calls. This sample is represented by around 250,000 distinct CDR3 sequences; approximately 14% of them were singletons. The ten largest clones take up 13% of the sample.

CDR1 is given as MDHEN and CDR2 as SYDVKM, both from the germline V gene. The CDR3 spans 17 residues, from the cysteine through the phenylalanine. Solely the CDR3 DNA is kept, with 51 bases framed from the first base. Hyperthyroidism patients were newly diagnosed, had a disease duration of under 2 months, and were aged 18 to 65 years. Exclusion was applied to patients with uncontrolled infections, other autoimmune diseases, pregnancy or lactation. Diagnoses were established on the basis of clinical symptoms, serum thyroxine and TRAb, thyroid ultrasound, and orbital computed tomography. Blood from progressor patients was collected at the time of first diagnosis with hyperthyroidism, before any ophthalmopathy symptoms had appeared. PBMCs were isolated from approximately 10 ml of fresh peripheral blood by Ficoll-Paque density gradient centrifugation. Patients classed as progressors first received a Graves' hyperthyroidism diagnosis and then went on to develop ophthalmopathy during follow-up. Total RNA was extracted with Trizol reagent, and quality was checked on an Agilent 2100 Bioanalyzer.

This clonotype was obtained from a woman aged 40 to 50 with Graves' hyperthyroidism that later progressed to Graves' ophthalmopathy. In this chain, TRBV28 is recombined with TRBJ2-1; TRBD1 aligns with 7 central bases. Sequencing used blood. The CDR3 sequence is CASSLRPTGSSYNERFF. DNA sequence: TGTGCCAGCAGCCTAAGACCGACAGGGAGCTCCTACAATGAGCGGTTCTTC.